The entry below describes one TCR beta chain. The sample comes from a study of graft-versus-host responses after intestinal transplantation. Assay used: immunoSEQ multiplex PCR; TCRdb lists only in-frame clones, some missing. The data contain tens of thousands of clones, roughly 94% of them singletons. The germline V and J ends were trimmed by 4 bases and 9 bases, with 10 bases remaining between them. The CDR3 loop spans 13 amino acids. Germline lookup yields CDR1 SNHLY and CDR2 FYNNEI. The origin of this receptor is a human patient who received an intestinal transplant, so some T cells may come from the graft donor. Specimen: PBMCs, collected 156 days after intestinal transplant. The genes are TRBV2 and TRBJ1-6; D remains ambiguous. This chain's CDR3 is CASSVNSVSPLHF. CDR3 nucleotides: TGTGCCAGCAGTGTAAATAGCGTTTCACCCCTCCACTTT.